This TCR beta chain was observed in a study of T cell repertoires in cytomegalovirus infection. Study-level background: Signatures in public TCR beta sequences pointed to both CMV infection and matching HLA type.

Concerning this clonotype: Its antigen remains unknown.

TCRdb processed the reads anew with MiXCR; each CDR3 protein has one entry. The table lists about 680,000 distinct CDR3 sequences, approximately 24% of them singletons. Study-wide findings and caveats: There were HLA-C-restricted CMV-specific TCR beta clonotypes dominating the ex vivo response. Of the TCR beta families, the public ones yielded a cumulative frequency that identified carriers of CMV plus the relevant HLA.

CDR3 length: 12 amino acids. From germline, CDR1 is SQVTM and CDR2 ANQGSEA. V lost 4 bases to trimming and J lost 0 bases, with 7 bases between them. The source of this sequence is a human donor in good health (CMV status not recorded). Some clones in this sample may be carry-over from other donors' samples. The chain uses TRBV29-1 and TRBJ2-7; no definite D call. The source material was CD8+ T cells from PBMCs. The CDR3 nucleotides read TGCAGCGTTGTGGTCCCCTCCTACGAGCAGTACTTC. Translating gives CSVVVPSYEQYF.